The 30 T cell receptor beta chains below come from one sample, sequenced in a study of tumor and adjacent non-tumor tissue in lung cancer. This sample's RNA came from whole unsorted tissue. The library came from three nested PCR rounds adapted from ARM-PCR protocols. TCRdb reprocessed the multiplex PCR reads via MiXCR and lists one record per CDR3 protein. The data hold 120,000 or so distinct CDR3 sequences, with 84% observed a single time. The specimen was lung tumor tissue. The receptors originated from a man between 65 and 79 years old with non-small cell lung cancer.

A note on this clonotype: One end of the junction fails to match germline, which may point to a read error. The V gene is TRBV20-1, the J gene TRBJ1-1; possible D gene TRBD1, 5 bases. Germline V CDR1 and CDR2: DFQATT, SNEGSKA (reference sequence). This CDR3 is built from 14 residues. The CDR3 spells CSARFGGGNTEAFF. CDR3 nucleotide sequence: TGTAGTGCTAGATTTGGGGGGGGGAACACTGAAGCTTTCTTT.

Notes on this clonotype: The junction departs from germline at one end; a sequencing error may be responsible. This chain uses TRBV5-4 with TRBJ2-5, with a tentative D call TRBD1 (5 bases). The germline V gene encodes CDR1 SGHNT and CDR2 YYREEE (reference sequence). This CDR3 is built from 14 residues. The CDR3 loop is CANRMERYQETQYF. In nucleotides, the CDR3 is TGTGCCAACAGGATGGAGAGGTACCAAGAGACCCAGTATTTC.

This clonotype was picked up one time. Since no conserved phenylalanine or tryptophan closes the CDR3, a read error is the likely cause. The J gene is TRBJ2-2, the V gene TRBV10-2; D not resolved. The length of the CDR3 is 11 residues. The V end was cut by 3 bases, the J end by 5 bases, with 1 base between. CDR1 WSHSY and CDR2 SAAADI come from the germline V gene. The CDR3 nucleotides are TGCGCCAGCAGTGATACCGGGGAGCTGTTTTAT. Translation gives CASSDTGELFY.

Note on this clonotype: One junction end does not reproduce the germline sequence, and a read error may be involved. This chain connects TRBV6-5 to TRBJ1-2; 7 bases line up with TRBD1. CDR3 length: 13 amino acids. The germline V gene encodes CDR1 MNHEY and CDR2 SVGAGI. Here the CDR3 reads CASTQGGREGYNF. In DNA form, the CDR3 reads TGTGCCAGCACTCAGGGGGGGCGGGAGGGCTACAACTTC.

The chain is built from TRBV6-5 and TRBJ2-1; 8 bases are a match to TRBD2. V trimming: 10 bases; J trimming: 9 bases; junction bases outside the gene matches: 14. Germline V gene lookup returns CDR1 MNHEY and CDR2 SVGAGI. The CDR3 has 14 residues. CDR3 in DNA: TGTGCCACCTCCTCTAGCGGGCCTGGCTTTGAGCAGTTCTTC. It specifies CATSSSGPGFEQFF.

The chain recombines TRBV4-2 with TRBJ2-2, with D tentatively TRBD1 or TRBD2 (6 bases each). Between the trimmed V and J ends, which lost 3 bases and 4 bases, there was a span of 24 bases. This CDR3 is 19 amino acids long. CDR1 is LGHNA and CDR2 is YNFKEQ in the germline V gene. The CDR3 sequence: CASSHAPTRGGLITGELFF. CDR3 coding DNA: TGTGCCAGCAGCCATGCTCCTACTAGAGGGGGGCTTATCACCGGGGAGCTGTTTTTT.

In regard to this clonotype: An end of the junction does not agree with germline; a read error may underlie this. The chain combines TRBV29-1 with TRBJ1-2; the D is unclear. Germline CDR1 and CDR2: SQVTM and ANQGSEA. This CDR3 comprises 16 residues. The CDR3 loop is CRVVPYLSSGEDDYTF. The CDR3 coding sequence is TGCAGGGTTGTCCCCTACCTATCCTCGGGAGAAGATGACTACACCTTC.

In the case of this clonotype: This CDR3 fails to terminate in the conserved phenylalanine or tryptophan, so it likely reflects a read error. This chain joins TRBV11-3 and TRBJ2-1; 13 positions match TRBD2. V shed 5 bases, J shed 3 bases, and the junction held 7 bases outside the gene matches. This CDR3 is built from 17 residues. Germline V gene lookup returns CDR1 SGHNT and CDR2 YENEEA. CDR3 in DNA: TGTGCCAGCAGCCTCCTATGGACTAGCGGGGGCTACAATGAGCAGTTCATT. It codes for CASSLLWTSGGYNEQFI.

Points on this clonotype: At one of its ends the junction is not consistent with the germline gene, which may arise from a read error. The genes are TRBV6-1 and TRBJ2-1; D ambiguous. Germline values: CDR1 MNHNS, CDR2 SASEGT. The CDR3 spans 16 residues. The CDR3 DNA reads TGTGCTAGCAGTGAAGGTCCCGGGCTCTCCTACAATGAGCAGTTCTTC. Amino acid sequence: CASSEGPGLSYNEQFF.

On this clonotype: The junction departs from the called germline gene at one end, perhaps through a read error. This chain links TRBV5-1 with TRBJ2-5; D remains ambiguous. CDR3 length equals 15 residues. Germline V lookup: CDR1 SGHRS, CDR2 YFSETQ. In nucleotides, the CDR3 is TGCGCCAGCATCTTGGTTCCAGGCAGTCATGAGACCCAGTACTTC. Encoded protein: CASILVPGSHETQYF. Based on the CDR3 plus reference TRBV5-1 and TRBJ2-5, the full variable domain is KAGVTQTPRYLIKTRGQQVTLSCSPISGHRSVSWYQQTPGQGLQFLFEYFSETQRNKGNFPGRFSGRQFSNSRSEMNVSTLELGDSALYLCASILVPGSHETQYFGPGTRLLVL.

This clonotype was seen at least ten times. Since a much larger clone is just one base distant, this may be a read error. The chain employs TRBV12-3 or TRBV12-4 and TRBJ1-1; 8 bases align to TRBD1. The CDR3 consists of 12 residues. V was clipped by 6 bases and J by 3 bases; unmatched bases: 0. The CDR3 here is CASRTGDTEAFF. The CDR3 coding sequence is TGTGCCAGCAGGACAGGGGACACTGAAGCTTTCTTT.

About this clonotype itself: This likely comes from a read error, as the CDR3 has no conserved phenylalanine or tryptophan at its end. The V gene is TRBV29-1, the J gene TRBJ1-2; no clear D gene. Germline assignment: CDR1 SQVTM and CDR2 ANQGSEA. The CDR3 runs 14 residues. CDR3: CSAERGKVNYGYTS. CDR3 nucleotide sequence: TGTAGCGCCGAGAGAGGGAAGGTTAACTATGGCTACACCTCC.

CDR3 amino acids: CASNPRRGATDTQYF. The CDR3 region has the DNA TGTGCCAGCAACCCTAGACGGGGAGCCACAGATACGCAGTATTTT. The rearrangement uses TRBV11-3 and TRBJ2-3; D is possibly TRBD2 (5 bases). The V end was cut by 7 bases, the J end by 2 bases, with 16 bases between. The V gene's germline CDR1 is SGHNT and CDR2 YENEEA. The CDR3 runs to 15 residues.

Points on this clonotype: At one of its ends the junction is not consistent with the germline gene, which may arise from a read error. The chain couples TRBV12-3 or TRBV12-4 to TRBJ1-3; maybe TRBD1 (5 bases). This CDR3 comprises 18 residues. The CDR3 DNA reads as TGTGCTAGCAGTCGTCCCGGGACGGGGTTCGGATCTGGAAACACCATATATTTT. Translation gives CASSRPGTGFGSGNTIYF.

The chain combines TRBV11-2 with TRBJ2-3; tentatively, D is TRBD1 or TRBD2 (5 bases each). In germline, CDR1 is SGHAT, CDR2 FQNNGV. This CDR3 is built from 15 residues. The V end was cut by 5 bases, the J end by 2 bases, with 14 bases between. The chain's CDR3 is CASSPGPSLTDTQYF. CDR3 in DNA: TGTGCCAGCAGCCCGGGACCGAGCCTCACAGATACGCAGTATTTT.

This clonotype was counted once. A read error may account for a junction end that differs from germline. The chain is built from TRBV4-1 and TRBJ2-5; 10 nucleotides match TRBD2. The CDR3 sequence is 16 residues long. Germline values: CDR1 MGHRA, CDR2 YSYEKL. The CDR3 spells CTSSRLGLANQETQYF. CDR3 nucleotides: TGTACCAGCAGCCGCTTGGGACTAGCGAATCAAGAGACCCAGTATTTC.

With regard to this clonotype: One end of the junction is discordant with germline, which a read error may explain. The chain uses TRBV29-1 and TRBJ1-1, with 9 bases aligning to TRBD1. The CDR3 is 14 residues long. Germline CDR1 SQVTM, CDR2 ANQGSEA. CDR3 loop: CNVEQGAAGTGAFF. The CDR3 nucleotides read TGCAACGTTGAACAGGGGGCTGCTGGCACTGGAGCTTTCTTT.

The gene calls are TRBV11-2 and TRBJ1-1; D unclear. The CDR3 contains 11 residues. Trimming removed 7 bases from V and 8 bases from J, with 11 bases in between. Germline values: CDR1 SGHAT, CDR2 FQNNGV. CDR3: CASITVDEAFF. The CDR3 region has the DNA TGTGCCAGCATCACGGTTGACGAAGCTTTCTTT.

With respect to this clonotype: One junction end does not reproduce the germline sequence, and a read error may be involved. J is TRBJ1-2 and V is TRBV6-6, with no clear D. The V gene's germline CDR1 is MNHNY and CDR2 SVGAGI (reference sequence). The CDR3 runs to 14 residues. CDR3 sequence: CANAPPGASYSYTF. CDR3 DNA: TGTGCCAACGCCCCCCCAGGCGCCTCCTATAGCTACACCTTC.

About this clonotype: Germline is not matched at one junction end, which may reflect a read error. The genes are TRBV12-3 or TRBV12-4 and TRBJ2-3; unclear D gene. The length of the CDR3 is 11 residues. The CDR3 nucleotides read TGTGCAAGCAATATTAAAGATACGCAGTGTTTT. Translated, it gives CASNIKDTQCF.

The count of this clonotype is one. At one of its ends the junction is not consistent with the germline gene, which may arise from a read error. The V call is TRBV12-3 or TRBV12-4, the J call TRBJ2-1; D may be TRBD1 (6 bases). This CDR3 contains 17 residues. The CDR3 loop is CASILGQPVTYYNEQFF. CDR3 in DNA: TGTGCCAGCATTTTAGGACAGCCGGTTACTTACTACAATGAGCAGTTCTTC.

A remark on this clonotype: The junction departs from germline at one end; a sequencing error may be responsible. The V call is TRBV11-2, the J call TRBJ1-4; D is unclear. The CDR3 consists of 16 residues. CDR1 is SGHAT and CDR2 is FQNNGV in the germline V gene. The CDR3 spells CVSSQLAEPTNEKLFF. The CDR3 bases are TGTGTCAGCAGCCAGCTGGCGGAGCCAACTAATGAAAAACTGTTTTTT.

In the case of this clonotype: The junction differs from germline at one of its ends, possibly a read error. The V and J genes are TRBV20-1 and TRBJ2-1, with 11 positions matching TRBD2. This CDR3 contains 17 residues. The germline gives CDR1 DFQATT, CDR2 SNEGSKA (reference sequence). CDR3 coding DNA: TGCAGTGCTAGGGATCCCTCCACTAGCGGGGGCTACAATGAGCTGTTCTTC. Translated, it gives CSARDPSTSGGYNELFF.

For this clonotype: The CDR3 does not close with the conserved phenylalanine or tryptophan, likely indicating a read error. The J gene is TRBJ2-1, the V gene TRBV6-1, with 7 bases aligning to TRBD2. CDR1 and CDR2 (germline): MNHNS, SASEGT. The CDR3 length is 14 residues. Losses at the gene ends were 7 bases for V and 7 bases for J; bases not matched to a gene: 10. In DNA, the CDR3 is TGTGCCAGCATAAAAGGACTAGTTTCAAATGAGCAGTTCTTA. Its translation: CASIKGLVSNEQFL.

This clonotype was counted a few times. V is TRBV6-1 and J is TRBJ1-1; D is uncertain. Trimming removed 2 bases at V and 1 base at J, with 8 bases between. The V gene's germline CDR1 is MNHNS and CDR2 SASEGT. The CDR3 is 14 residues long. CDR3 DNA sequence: TGTGCCAGCAGTGAAAGCCCACGGAACACTGAAGCTTTCTTT. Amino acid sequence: CASSESPRNTEAFF.

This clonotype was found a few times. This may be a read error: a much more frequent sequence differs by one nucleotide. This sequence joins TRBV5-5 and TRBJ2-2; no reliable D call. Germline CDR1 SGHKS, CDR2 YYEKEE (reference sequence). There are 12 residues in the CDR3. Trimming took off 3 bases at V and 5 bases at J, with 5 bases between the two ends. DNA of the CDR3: TGTGCCAGCAGCTCCCAGACCGGGGAGCTGTTTTTT. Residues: CASSSQTGELFF.

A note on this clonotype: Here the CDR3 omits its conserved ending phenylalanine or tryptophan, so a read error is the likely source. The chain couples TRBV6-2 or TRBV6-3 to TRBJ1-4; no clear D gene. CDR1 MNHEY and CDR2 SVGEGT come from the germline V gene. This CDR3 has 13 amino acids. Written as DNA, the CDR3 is TGTCCCAGCAAAGACTCGGGTTATGAAAAACTGTTTCTT. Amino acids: CPSKDSGYEKLFL.

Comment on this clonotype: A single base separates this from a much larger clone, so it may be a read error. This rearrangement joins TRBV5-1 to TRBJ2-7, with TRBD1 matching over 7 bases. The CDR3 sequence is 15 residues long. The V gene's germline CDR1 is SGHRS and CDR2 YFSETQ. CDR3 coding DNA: TGCGCCAGCAGCTTGGTGGGGACAGACTCCTACGTGCAGTACTTC. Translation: CASSLVGTDSYVQYF.

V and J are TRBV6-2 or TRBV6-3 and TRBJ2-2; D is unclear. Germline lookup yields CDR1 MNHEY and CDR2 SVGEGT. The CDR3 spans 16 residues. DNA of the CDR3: TGTGGCAGTTACCCAATAGGGCCCACTCTGGCCGGGGAGCTGTTTTTT. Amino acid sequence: CGSYPIGPTLAGELFF.

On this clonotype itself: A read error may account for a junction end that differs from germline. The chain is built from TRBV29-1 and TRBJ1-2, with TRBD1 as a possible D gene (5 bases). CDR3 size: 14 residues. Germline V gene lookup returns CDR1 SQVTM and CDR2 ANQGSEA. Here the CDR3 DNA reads TGCTGCGTCTATCAACGAGTCCGGGGCGATGTCTACACCTTC. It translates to CCVYQRVRGDVYTF. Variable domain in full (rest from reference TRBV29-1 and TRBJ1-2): SAVISQKPSRDICQRGTSLTIQCQVDSQVTMMFWYRQQPGQSLTLIATANQGSEATYESGFVIDKFPISRPNLTFSTLTVSNMSPEDSSIYLCCVYQRVRGDVYTFGSGTRLTVV.